This T cell receptor (beta chain) was recorded in a study of ipilimumab plus nivolumab after autologous stem cell transplantation. Across the study: A median of 8 nivolumab and 5 or 6 ipilimumab doses were given. Both relapsed and primary refractory DLBCL were included. General study points: The authors say TCR, Treg and microbiome findings warrant further study.

Notes on this clone: Its cognate antigen is unknown.

There are 15 residues in the CDR3. Trimming left V 5 bases short and J 1 base short, with 15 bases between. Germline V lookup: CDR1 SGHTA, CDR2 FQGNSA. Only in-frame clones appear in the TCRdb table, and some are missing; sequencing was by immunoSEQ multiplex PCR. The sample consists of tens of thousands of clones, approximately 86% of them appearing once. Ipilimumab, 1 mg/kg, started 14 to 28 days after autologous transplant. The receptor comes from a male donor with diffuse large B-cell lymphoma. Sequences were derived from PBMCs, sampled in a trial of ipilimumab plus nivolumab as post-transplant consolidation. The V and J genes are TRBV7-2 and TRBJ2-7; D possibly matches TRBD1 or TRBD2 (5 bases each). The CDR3: CASSPGRRTSYEQYF. CDR3 in DNA: TGTGCCAGCAGCCCGGGACGTAGGACTTCCTACGAGCAGTACTTC.